The sequence of this TCR beta chain was determined in a study of T cell responses to AZD1222 COVID-19 vaccine. Study-wide background: Second-dose timings of about 4 or about 12 weeks were pooled. Overall study results and limits: Spike regions recognized by vaccine-associated CD4 TCRs spanned the protein, led by 160-218 and 743-854. Receipt of two AZD1222 doses was followed by a rise in Spike-specific TCR breadth and depth. It was only a handful of AZD1222 recipients who were seropositive at baseline.

V lost 4 bases and J lost 0, with 6 bases in between. The CDR3 extends over 13 amino acids. Germline CDR1 is MNHEY and CDR2 is SMNVEV (reference sequence). The protocol was immunoSEQ multiplex PCR, while the TCRdb copy is restricted to in-frame clones and leaves out a portion. The sample has some 170,000 clones; 85% to 90% are singletons. Notes on this clone: Its antigen is undetermined.

Sample: peripheral blood, taken on day 0 of AZD1222 vaccination. J is TRBJ1-1 and V is TRBV27; D not resolved. The sequence derives from an adult in good health. The CDR3 reads CASSYGLNTEAFF. The DNA of the CDR3 is TGTGCCAGCAGTTACGGGCTGAACACTGAAGCTTTCTTT.